One sample yielded the 28 T cell receptor beta chains listed below, sequenced in a study of blood T cell repertoires in COVID-19. Sequencing was performed with immunoSEQ multiplex PCR; in TCRdb, only in-frame clones are kept and a portion is missing. This table holds around 320,000 clones, 75% to 90% found once. The sequencing sample was made of peripheral blood. The receptor set was obtained from a man younger than 35 with active or convalescent COVID-19.

V usage is TRBV7-9 and J usage is TRBJ2-7; TRBD1 agrees at 7 bases. V gave up 5 bases and J gave up 2 bases; unmatched junction bases: 6. The CDR3 has 14 amino acids. From germline, CDR1 is SEHNR and CDR2 FQNEAQ (reference sequence). CDR3 region: CASSLPGQTYEQYF. Written as DNA, the CDR3 is TGTGCCAGCAGCCTTCCGGGACAGACCTACGAGCAGTACTTC.

This clone was observed a few times. The chain recombines TRBV28 with TRBJ1-5, with D unresolved. V gave up 5 bases and J gave up 5 bases, with 7 bases separating them. Germline V gives CDR1 MDHEN, CDR2 SYDVKM. This CDR3 has 12 amino acids. DNA for the CDR3: TGTGCCAGCAGTGAAGCCCATCAGCCCCAGCATTTT. Its protein is CASSEAHQPQHF.

V usage is TRBV27 and J usage is TRBJ2-1; D call uncertain. The CDR3 length is 11 residues. Trimming shortened V by 0 bases and J by 9 bases, and 3 bases separated the two germline ends. Germline-derived CDR1 and CDR2 are MNHEY and SMNVEV (reference sequence). CDR3 bases: TGTGCCAGCAGTTTATCCGGTGAGCAGTTCTTC. This sequence encodes CASSLSGEQFF.

The chain couples TRBV13 to TRBJ1-5, with D maybe TRBD1 (5 bases). The germline V and J ends were trimmed by 0 bases and 3 bases, with 12 bases remaining between them. Germline CDR1 PRHDT, CDR2 FYEKMQ (reference sequence). This CDR3 has 16 amino acids. For the CDR3, the DNA is TGTGCCAGCAGCTTAGGCCGCAGGGAAACCAATCAGCCCCAGCATTTT. It encodes CASSLGRRETNQPQHF. Full variable domain (rest looked up from reference TRBV13 and TRBJ1-5): AAGVIQSPRHLIKEKRETATLKCYPIPRHDTVYWYQQGPGQDPQFLISFYEKMQSDKGSIPDRFSAQQFSDYHSELNMSSLELGDSALYFCASSLGRRETNQPQHFGDGTRLSIL.

This chain connects TRBV11-2 to TRBJ2-7; D gene ambiguous. V lost 0 bases to trimming and J lost 3 bases, with 6 bases between them. This CDR3 contains 13 residues. Germline V gene sequence: CDR1 SGHAT, CDR2 FQNNGV. CDR3 protein: CASSLDPFYEQYF. CDR3 bases: TGTGCCAGCAGCTTAGATCCCTTCTACGAGCAGTACTTC.

The chain links TRBV27 to TRBJ1-5, with 8 bases lining up with TRBD1. The V gene's germline CDR1 is MNHEY and CDR2 SMNVEV (reference sequence). The J segment lost 4 bases and the V segment lost 5 bases, leaving 4 bases of the junction unmatched. The CDR3 contains 14 residues. The CDR3 DNA reads as TGTGCCAGCAGTGAAACAGGGGGAAATCAGCCCCAGCATTTT. Translation: CASSETGGNQPQHF.

V usage is TRBV6-1 and J usage is TRBJ1-4; TRBD1 might be the D (5 bases). CDR1 and CDR2 from the germline V gene are MNHNS and SASEGT. V lost 3 bases to trimming and J lost 10 bases, with 15 bases between them. The CDR3 has 14 amino acids. Written as DNA, the CDR3 is TGTGCCAGCAGTGACGACTCTCGTAGGGGAAAACTGTTTTTT. Protein product: CASSDDSRRGKLFF.

The gene calls are TRBV3-1 (or the pseudogene TRBV3-2) and TRBJ2-1, with a weak D call TRBD2 (5 bases). Trimming took 1 base from V and 1 from J, leaving 11 bases between them. CDR1 is LGHDT, CDR2 YNNKEL, per germline (reference sequence). CDR3 length: 16 residues. The CDR3 region has the DNA TGTGCCAGCAGCCAAGGATGGTCGGGATCCTACAATGAGCAGTTCTTC. This translates into CASSQGWSGSYNEQFF.

The rearrangement uses TRBV7-2 and TRBJ2-2, with a weak D call TRBD2 (6 bases). The CDR3 is made up of 15 amino acids. V lost 3 bases to trimming and J lost 4 bases, with 12 bases between them. Germline CDR1 is SGHTA and CDR2 is FQGNSA. The CDR3 nucleotides read TGTGCCAGCAGCTTTCGGGAGCGTGGCACCGGGGAGCTGTTTTTT. Translation: CASSFRERGTGELFF. The full variable domain, completed using reference TRBV7-2 and TRBJ2-2, is GAGVSQSPSNKVTEKGKDVELRCDPISGHTALYWYRQSLGQGLEFLIYFQGNSAPDKSGLPSDRFSAERTGGSVSTLTIQRTQQEDSAVYLCASSFRERGTGELFFGEGSRLTVL.

The J gene is TRBJ2-7, the V gene TRBV19; 9 positions agree with TRBD1. J lost 2 bases, V lost 3 bases, and 5 bases had no gene match. Germline CDR1 reads LNHDA; CDR2 reads SQIVND (reference sequence). The CDR3 is made up of 15 amino acids. CDR3 sequence (DNA): TGTGCCAGTAGTATCGGGGACAGGGCCCCCTACGAGCAGTACTTC. Protein product: CASSIGDRAPYEQYF.

This clone was observed a handful of times. CDR3 residues: CASSWRGTSTDTQYF. The CDR3 coding sequence is TGTGCCAGCAGCTGGCGGGGGACTAGTACCGATACGCAGTATTTT. J is TRBJ2-3 and V is TRBV5-8; TRBD2 matches at 8 bases. The CDR3 has 15 residues. Trimming took 3 bases from V and 6 from J; bases not matched to a gene: 9. Germline values: CDR1 SGHTS, CDR2 YDEGEE.

In this sample, this clone turned up a few times. V is TRBV28 and J is TRBJ1-5; the match to TRBD1 covers 9 bases. Germline V lookup: CDR1 MDHEN, CDR2 SYDVKM. V gave up 3 bases and J gave up 7 bases; unmatched junction bases: 7. This CDR3 has 15 residues. This CDR3 reads CASSFRDRARQPQHF. For the CDR3, the DNA is TGTGCCAGCAGTTTCAGGGACAGGGCACGACAGCCCCAGCATTTT.

J is TRBJ2-1 and V is TRBV3-1 (or the pseudogene TRBV3-2), with 12 bases aligning to TRBD2. The germline V gene has CDR1 LGHDT and CDR2 YNNKEL (reference sequence). CDR3 length equals 14 residues. V lost 5 bases and J lost 7; bases outside the gene matches: 3. CDR3 residues: CASSWTSGVNEQFF. The CDR3 DNA sequence: TGTGCCAGCAGCTGGACTAGCGGGGTTAATGAGCAGTTCTTC.

V gene TRBV28 combines with J gene TRBJ2-1, with 11 positions matching TRBD2. The V segment lost 6 bases and the J segment 6 bases; nucleotides outside the gene matches: 13. Germline-derived CDR1 and CDR2 are MDHEN and SYDVKM. CDR3 length equals 17 residues. CDR3 nucleotide sequence: TGTGCCAGCAGGAGCCTAGCGGGAGGCCCCGAGGTCAATGAGCAGTTCTTC. Residues: CASRSLAGGPEVNEQFF.

V and J are TRBV7-2 and TRBJ2-2; 7 bases match TRBD2. This CDR3 comprises 15 residues. CDR1 and CDR2 from the germline V gene are SGHTA and FQGNSA. With 3 bases clipped from V and 7 bases from J, the junction kept 8 bases outside the gene matches. CDR3 in amino acids: CASSFGSGVYGELFF. Here the CDR3 DNA reads TGTGCCAGCAGCTTTGGCAGCGGGGTTTACGGGGAGCTGTTTTTT.

V gene TRBV7-9 combines with J gene TRBJ2-7, with D uncertain. This CDR3 region has 13 residues. The germline V gene encodes CDR1 SEHNR and CDR2 FQNEAQ (reference sequence). Trimming took 5 bases from V and 3 from J, leaving 11 bases between them. The CDR3 sequence is CASSRLISYEQYF. The CDR3 nucleotides read TGTGCCAGCAGCCGACTGATAAGCTACGAGCAGTACTTC. Drawing the rest from reference TRBV7-9 and TRBJ2-7, the complete variable domain is DTGVSQNPRHKITKRGQNVTFRCDPISEHNRLYWYRQTLGQGPEFLTYFQNEAQLEKSRLLSDRFSAERPKGSFSTLEIQRTEQGDSAMYLCASSRLISYEQYFGPGTRLTVT.

J is TRBJ2-1 and V is TRBV4-1; D is possibly TRBD2 (6 bases). V was clipped by 2 bases and J by 6 bases, with 17 bases between them. The CDR3 consists of 16 residues. Per germline, CDR1 MGHRA and CDR2 YSYEKL. CDR3 amino acids: CASSQISGPTGNEQFF. The CDR3 nucleotides read TGCGCCAGCAGCCAAATTAGCGGACCAACTGGCAATGAGCAGTTCTTC.

The chain combines TRBV7-8 with TRBJ1-5; 7 nucleotides line up with TRBD1. Germline trimming cut 5 bases from V and 7 bases from J; bases unmatched to any gene: 11. Germline CDR1 reads SGHVS; CDR2 reads FQNEAQ. This CDR3 has 15 residues. DNA for the CDR3: TGTGCCAGCAGCCCCGACAGGGTAGCCCGCCAGCCCCAGCATTTT. Its translation is CASSPDRVARQPQHF.

The chain carries TRBV7-7 and TRBJ2-1; the match to TRBD2 covers 8 bases. The CDR3 consists of 14 residues. Looked up from germline, CDR1 is SSHAT and CDR2 is FNYEAQ (reference sequence). V was pared by 4 bases and J by 5 bases, with 4 bases of the junction left unmatched. The CDR3 region is CASSSLLADNEQFF. Here the CDR3 DNA reads TGTGCCAGCAGCTCTTTACTAGCGGACAATGAGCAGTTCTTC.

The CDR3 spells CASSRRGYGYTF. CDR3 DNA: TGTGCCAGCAGCAGGCGGGGGTATGGCTACACCTTC. J is TRBJ1-2 and V is TRBV28; a weak D match, TRBD1 (5 bases). Trimming shortened V by 6 bases and J by 5 bases, and 10 bases separated the two germline ends. CDR3 length equals 12 residues. Looked up from germline, CDR1 is MDHEN and CDR2 is SYDVKM.

V gene TRBV7-8 combines with J gene TRBJ2-5; TRBD1 aligns across 10 bases. After removal of 6 bases from V and 3 bases from J, the junction contained 10 bases not matched to a gene. Germline-derived CDR1 and CDR2 are SGHVS and FQNEAQ. This CDR3 is built from 16 residues. The CDR3 sequence: CASSPSRGTGEETQYF. Here the CDR3 DNA reads TGTGCCAGCAGTCCCTCTCGTGGGACAGGGGAAGAGACCCAGTACTTC.

The V gene is TRBV10-1, the J gene TRBJ1-6; TRBD1 is a possible D gene (5 bases). The germline V gene encodes CDR1 WNHNN and CDR2 SYGVQD (reference sequence). With 4 bases removed from V and 10 bases from J, the gap between germline ends came to 17 bases. This CDR3 comprises 15 residues. The CDR3 sequence is CASSARPGVGSPLHF. In nucleotides, the CDR3 is TGCGCCAGCAGTGCCCGACCGGGGGTAGGGTCACCCCTCCACTTT.

This clone was found a few times. The V call is TRBV5-1, the J call TRBJ2-5; 9 bases are shared with TRBD1. The CDR3 has 14 amino acids. Germline-derived CDR1 and CDR2 are SGHRS and YFSETQ. Unmatched junction bases numbered 3, after V lost 4 bases and J lost 2 bases. DNA of the CDR3: TGCGCCAGCAGCCGGGGACAGGGTCAAGAGACCCAGTACTTC. This gives the protein CASSRGQGQETQYF.

The V gene is TRBV29-1, the J gene TRBJ2-3; D is perhaps TRBD2 (6 bases). The V end was cut by 6 bases, the J end by 1 base, with 14 bases between. Germline CDR1 SQVTM, CDR2 ANQGSEA. The CDR3 loop spans 14 amino acids. The chain's CDR3 is CSVFGRGGTDTQYF. The CDR3, as DNA: TGCAGCGTGTTCGGGAGAGGGGGCACAGATACGCAGTATTTT.

The chain employs TRBV27 and TRBJ1-3; D is unclear. Per germline, CDR1 MNHEY and CDR2 SMNVEV (reference sequence). V was trimmed by 3 bases and J by 0 bases, leaving 6 bases between them. The CDR3 sequence is 14 residues long. The CDR3 sequence is CASSFRASGNTIYF. In DNA form, the CDR3 reads TGTGCCAGCAGTTTCCGCGCCTCTGGAAACACCATATATTTT.

J is TRBJ2-1 and V is TRBV7-3; D may be TRBD1 (6 bases). This CDR3 comprises 13 residues. From germline, CDR1 is SGHTA and CDR2 FQGTGA. V lost 5 bases and J lost 6, with 11 bases in between. The CDR3 here is CASSPGHPNEQFF. CDR3 sequence (DNA): TGTGCCAGCAGCCCGGGACACCCCAATGAGCAGTTCTTC.

J is TRBJ1-5 and V is TRBV7-8; no firm D call. V was cut by 11 bases and J by 1 base, with 6 bases left in between. CDR1 and CDR2 from the germline V gene are SGHVS and FQNEAQ. There are 11 residues in the CDR3. CDR3 sequence reads: CAVGSNQPQHF. Here the CDR3 DNA reads TGTGCCGTCGGGAGCAATCAGCCCCAGCATTTT.

This chain's CDR3 is CASSYSGQGAISPLHF. The DNA of the CDR3 is TGTGCCAGCAGTTACTCGGGTCAGGGGGCAATTTCACCCCTCCACTTT. The V gene is TRBV6-6, the J gene TRBJ1-6; 8 nucleotides align to TRBD1. Germline V lookup: CDR1 MNHNY, CDR2 SVGAGI (reference sequence). The ends lost 0 bases at V and 9 bases at J; junction bases unmatched: 7. This CDR3 has 16 residues.